These 19 T cell receptor beta chains were sequenced from one sample in a study of cytomegalovirus exposure and HLA in healthy donors. It was with 60 Vbeta and 13 Jbeta primers that the PCR ran. Here immunoSEQ multiplex PCR was the method, and the copy in TCRdb shows in-frame clones only, minus some. Here the sample spans hundreds of thousands of clones, 76% being singletons. Input material: PBMCs. Source of these receptors: a man aged 18-30 years in good health and CMV-seronegative.

The chain combines TRBV30 with TRBJ1-3, with 10 positions matching TRBD1. The CDR3 runs to 13 residues. Germline CDR1 GTSNPN, CDR2 SVGIG (reference sequence). Germline trimming cut 5 bases from V and 3 bases from J; bases unmatched to any gene: 1. CDR3 sequence: CAWGTGDGNTIYF. The CDR3 nucleotides read TGTGCCTGGGGGACAGGGGATGGAAACACCATATATTTT.

This chain links TRBV10-1 with TRBJ2-7, with 8 bases that match TRBD1. V was pared by 5 bases and J by 1 base, with 1 base of the junction left unmatched. This CDR3 comprises 13 residues. The germline CDR1 and CDR2 sequences are WNHNN and SYGVQD (reference sequence). CDR3 bases: TGCGCCAGCAGTCGACAGGGGTCCTACGAGCAGTACTTC. Amino acid sequence: CASSRQGSYEQYF.

V and J are TRBV5-1 and TRBJ2-5, with D possibly matching TRBD1 (6 bases). CDR1 and CDR2 (germline): SGHRS, YFSETQ. This CDR3 has 14 amino acids. V lost 2 bases and J lost 5, with 13 bases in between. Here the CDR3 reads CASSFTGPGETQYF. The DNA for the CDR3 is TGCGCCAGCAGCTTTACAGGGCCTGGGGAGACCCAGTACTTC.

The gene calls are TRBV7-3 and TRBJ2-5, with 7 bases that match TRBD1. With V trimmed by 0 bases and J by 5 bases, 0 bases remained unmatched. Germline CDR1 and CDR2: SGHTA and FQGTGA. The CDR3 is 13 amino acids. The CDR3, as DNA: TGTGCCAGCAGCTTAACAGGGGGCGAGACCCAGTACTTC. Its translation: CASSLTGGETQYF. The full variable domain, in which reference TRBV7-3 and TRBJ2-5 provide the parts outside the CDR3, is GAGVSQTPSNKVTEKGKYVELRCDPISGHTALYWYRQSLGQGPEFLIYFQGTGAADDSGLPNDRFFAVRPEGSVSTLKIQRTERGDSAVYLCASSLTGGETQYFGPGTRLLVL.

V usage is TRBV28 and J usage is TRBJ1-1; D is undetermined. The CDR3 loop spans 14 amino acids. CDR1 and CDR2 from the germline V gene are MDHEN and SYDVKM. Trimming pared 7 bases from V and 0 bases from J, leaving 12 bases between. CDR3 bases: TGTGCCAGCAACGCACCGGCGGTGAACACTGAAGCTTTCTTT. Translating it yields CASNAPAVNTEAFF.

As DNA, the CDR3 is TGCGCCAGCAGTCCTACAGGGAGCAGCAATCAGCCCCAGCATTTT. It is translated as CASSPTGSSNQPQHF. J is TRBJ1-5 and V is TRBV5-1; D might be TRBD1 (6 bases). V lost 5 bases to trimming and J lost 1 base, with 13 bases between them. CDR3 length: 15 amino acids. Germline V lookup: CDR1 SGHRS, CDR2 YFSETQ. The variable domain in full, with the rest retrieved from reference TRBV5-1 and TRBJ1-5, is KAGVTQTPRYLIKTRGQQVTLSCSPISGHRSVSWYQQTPGQGLQFLFEYFSETQRNKGNFPGRFSGRQFSNSRSEMNVSTLELGDSALYLCASSPTGSSNQPQHFGDGTRLSIL.

V and J are TRBV4-1 and TRBJ1-2; D is undetermined. The CDR3 spans 13 residues. Looked up from germline, CDR1 is MGHRA and CDR2 is YSYEKL. Trimming stripped 0 bases from V and 7 bases from J, with 9 bases between. The DNA of the CDR3 is TGCGCCAGCAGCCAAGATTTGGCATCTGGCTACACCTTC. Translated: CASSQDLASGYTF.

The CDR3 DNA reads as TGTGCCAGCAGTTACTCCCGACTCAACACTGAAGCTTTCTTT. Its protein product is CASSYSRLNTEAFF. The chain joins TRBV6-5 to TRBJ1-1; no clear D gene. Germline CDR1 and CDR2: MNHEY and SVGAGI. CDR3 length equals 14 residues. V lost 0 bases to trimming and J lost 2 bases, with 7 bases between them.

The V call is TRBV2, the J call TRBJ2-5, with a weak D call TRBD2 (5 bases). CDR1 and CDR2 (germline): SNHLY, FYNNEI. Trimming pared 3 bases from V and 4 bases from J, leaving 9 bases between. This CDR3 has 13 amino acids. The CDR3 DNA reads TGTGCCAGCAGTGACGGGAAAGGAGAGACCCAGTACTTC. This gives the protein CASSDGKGETQYF.

The chain joins TRBV4-2 to TRBJ1-3; unclear D gene. V gave up 1 base and J gave up 0 bases, with 13 bases separating them. Germline V gene lookup returns CDR1 LGHNA and CDR2 YNFKEQ. This CDR3 contains 17 residues. CDR3 bases: TGTGCCAGCAGCCAAGTCTTCTCGCCCTACTCTGGAAACACCATATATTTT. It encodes CASSQVFSPYSGNTIYF.

In the case of this clone: Different DNA sequences within this sample yield the same CDR3. V is TRBV7-9 and J is TRBJ2-7; D gene unclear. V lost 4 bases and J 0 bases, leaving 4 bases between the germline ends. Germline CDR1 reads SEHNR; CDR2 reads FQNEAQ (reference sequence). The CDR3 spans 12 residues. This chain's CDR3 is CASSSISYEQYF. CDR3 in DNA: TGTGCCAGCAGCTCCATCTCCTACGAGCAGTACTTC.

The chain carries TRBV30 and TRBJ1-1; D call uncertain. Trimming shortened V by 2 bases and J by 4 bases, and 14 bases separated the two germline ends. Looked up from germline, CDR1 is GTSNPN and CDR2 is SVGIG (reference sequence). CDR3 size: 14 residues. The DNA for the CDR3 is TGTGCCTGGAGTTCCCTCCGGAGAGGCACTGAAGCTTTCTTT. Its protein product is CAWSSLRRGTEAFF.

V gene TRBV7-2 combines with J gene TRBJ2-7, with TRBD1 identical over 9 bases. This CDR3 comprises 14 residues. Germline assignment: CDR1 SGHTA and CDR2 FQGNSA. V was clipped by 6 bases and J by 6 bases; unmatched bases: 9. CDR3 protein: CASRTPGQGREQYF. The DNA for the CDR3 is TGTGCCAGCAGAACCCCGGGACAGGGTCGCGAGCAGTACTTC.

CDR3 bases: TGTGCCTGGAGTGTTGGTAGCGGGAGTGGGGAGACCCAGTACTTC. Amino acids: CAWSVGSGSGETQYF. The rearrangement links TRBV30 to TRBJ2-5, with 9 bases that match TRBD2. The CDR3 sequence is 15 residues long. CDR1 and CDR2 from the germline V gene are GTSNPN and SVGIG (reference sequence). V was pared by 0 bases and J by 5 bases, with 7 bases of the junction left unmatched. Using reference TRBV30 and TRBJ2-5 for the parts outside the CDR3, the full variable domain is SQTIHQWPATLVQPVGSPLSLECTVEGTSNPNLYWYRQAAGRGLQLLFYSVGIGQISSEVPQNLSASRPQDRQFILSSKKLLLSDSGFYLCAWSVGSGSGETQYFGPGTRLLVL.

This clone was found once. The chain carries TRBV10-3 and TRBJ2-3; TRBD1 might be the D (5 bases). V was cut by 8 bases and J by 4 bases, with 13 bases left in between. This CDR3 region has 13 residues. Germline CDR1 ENHRY, CDR2 SYGVKD. The DNA of the CDR3 is TGTGCCATCCGTCCGGTAGGGGCAGATACGCAGTATTTT. Its protein product is CAIRPVGADTQYF.

The chain uses TRBV6-6 and TRBJ2-2, with D perhaps TRBD1 (5 bases). The germline V gene encodes CDR1 MNHNY and CDR2 SVGAGI (reference sequence). The V end was cut by 6 bases, the J end by 1 base, with 9 bases between. The CDR3 sequence is 14 residues long. CDR3: CASSQGRNTGELFF. CDR3 coding DNA: TGTGCCAGCAGCCAGGGAAGGAACACCGGGGAGCTGTTTTTT.

The chain couples TRBV11-2 to TRBJ2-3; 12 nucleotides align to TRBD1. V lost 3 bases and J lost 5; bases outside the gene matches: 3. CDR1 is SGHAT and CDR2 is FQNNGV in the germline V gene. CDR3 length: 15 residues. CDR3 coding DNA: TGTGCCAGCAGCTTGGGACAGGGGGCGGGAGATACGCAGTATTTT. This gives the protein CASSLGQGAGDTQYF.

This clone occurred once. V gene TRBV27 combines with J gene TRBJ2-7, with a weak D call TRBD2 (6 bases). The CDR3 is 14 residues long. V gave up 6 bases and J gave up 7 bases, with 19 bases separating them. CDR1 MNHEY and CDR2 SMNVEV come from the germline V gene (reference sequence). CDR3 DNA: TGTGCCAGCAGATATCTCGGGGGATCGGGGGAGCAGTACTTC. Its protein is CASRYLGGSGEQYF.

The chain carries TRBV2 and TRBJ2-6; D unresolved. This CDR3 has 15 residues. Trimming took 2 bases from V and 4 from J, leaving 9 bases between them. CDR1 SNHLY and CDR2 FYNNEI come from the germline V gene. DNA for the CDR3: TGTGCCAGCAGTGAAATGAGCGTCGGGGCCAACGTCCTGACTTTC. It codes for CASSEMSVGANVLTF.